Below are 9 T cell receptor beta chains sequenced from a single sample in a study of blood T cell repertoires in COVID-19. TCRdb's table, derived via immunoSEQ multiplex PCR, lists solely in-frame clones and lacks some. This table has some 320,000 clones, around 84% appearing once. The sequencing input was PBMCs or T cells enriched from blood (not recorded which). These receptors all come from a young woman who had been exposed to COVID-19.

This CDR3 reads CATRGDSLGYTF. The DNA of the CDR3 is TGTGCCACCAGAGGGGATTCCCTTGGCTACACCTTC. The rearrangement links TRBV24-1 to TRBJ1-2, with D tentatively TRBD1 (5 bases). The V end was cut by 7 bases, the J end by 7 bases, with 12 bases between. The CDR3 is made up of 12 amino acids. CDR1 is KGHDR, CDR2 SFDVKD, per germline.

This chain links TRBV11-2 with TRBJ1-4; D is perhaps TRBD1 (5 bases). The CDR3 is 15 amino acids. Germline loops: CDR1 SGHAT, CDR2 FQNNGV. Trimming took off 5 bases at V and 5 bases at J, with 15 bases between the two ends. This CDR3 reads CASSPQTALNEKLFF. The CDR3 bases are TGTGCCAGCAGCCCCCAGACAGCCTTAAATGAAAAACTGTTTTTT.

The chain uses TRBV27 and TRBJ2-2; a weak D match, TRBD2 (6 bases). The CDR3 has 14 residues. The germline V gene has CDR1 MNHEY and CDR2 SMNVEV (reference sequence). Trimming left V 7 bases short and J 2 bases short, with 11 bases between. DNA of the CDR3: TGTGCCAGCAAGGGGACTGTAAACACCGGGGAGCTGTTTTTT. It encodes CASKGTVNTGELFF.

The V call is TRBV3-1 (or the pseudogene TRBV3-2), the J call TRBJ1-1, with 10 bases that match TRBD1. Trimming cost V 0 bases and J 11 bases; bases outside gene matches: 15. Germline V gene data show CDR1 as LGHDT and CDR2 as YNNKEL (reference sequence). The CDR3 has 17 amino acids. The CDR3 DNA reads TGTGCCAGCAGCCAAGACTATTTTACGGGACAGGGGCCCGATGCTTTCTTT. It specifies CASSQDYFTGQGPDAFF.

The J gene is TRBJ1-4, the V gene TRBV1; the table assigns TRBD1, which was not confirmed against the DNA. TRBV1 is described as a pseudogene. The CDR3 consists of 15 residues. The CDR3 coding sequence is TGCACCAGCCCCTCAGGGGGGCCTTCGGATGAAAAACTGTTTTTT. Its protein product is CTSPSGGPSDEKLFF.

The chain recombines TRBV6-5 with TRBJ2-3; 7 nucleotides match TRBD2. Unmatched junction bases numbered 7, after V lost 6 bases and J lost 1 base. CDR3 length: 15 residues. Germline values: CDR1 MNHEY, CDR2 SVGAGI. The DNA for the CDR3 is TGTGCCAGCAGACTTCAGCGGGGCGGCACAGATACGCAGTATTTT. Its translation: CASRLQRGGTDTQYF.

The chain has TRBV6-5 and TRBJ1-3; perhaps TRBD1 as D (5 bases). Germline lookup yields CDR1 MNHEY and CDR2 SVGAGI. This CDR3 is 15 amino acids long. Trimming pared 6 bases from V and 0 bases from J, leaving 12 bases between. CDR3 region: CASRKGIVSGNTIYF. CDR3 coding DNA: TGTGCCAGCAGAAAGGGGATCGTCTCTGGAAACACCATATATTTT.

V and J are TRBV5-1 and TRBJ2-5, with 7 bases lining up with TRBD2. The V segment lost 9 bases and the J segment 4 bases; nucleotides outside the gene matches: 12. From germline, CDR1 is SGHRS and CDR2 YFSETQ. CDR3 length: 14 amino acids. In DNA form, the CDR3 reads TGCGCCACAAACTCCGGGGGGACCAGAGAGACCCAGTACTTC. This sequence encodes CATNSGGTRETQYF.

The chain links TRBV9 to TRBJ2-1; the match to TRBD2 covers 9 bases. Germline V lookup: CDR1 SGDLS, CDR2 YYNGEE. The V gene end was trimmed by 3 bases and the J gene end by 7 bases; junction bases not matched to a gene: 11. This CDR3 region has 16 residues. The CDR3 loop is CASSGGLAGVLNEQFF. The CDR3 coding sequence is TGTGCCAGCAGCGGGGGATTAGCGGGAGTCTTAAATGAGCAGTTCTTC.